The 14 T cell receptor beta chains given below trace back to one sample, sequenced in a study of human T cells and chemical hapten exposure. TCRdb used MiXCR to reprocess the RACE reads, holding one entry per CDR3 protein. This table holds 100,000 to 150,000 distinct CDR3 sequences, 8.5% to 9.5% found once. Time point reported: healthy volunteer bleed at 2 weeks. The starting material, unfractionated whole blood, was used for total RNA extraction. The source material was whole blood. These receptors were collected from a male donor in good health. Some clones in this sample may be carry-over from other donors' samples.

The CDR3 DNA follows: TGTGCCAGCAGTTTGAACGGCCGACAGGGTGAGCAGCCCCAGCATTTT. Its translation: CASSLNGRQGEQPQHF. The chain joins TRBV6-6 to TRBJ1-5, with TRBD1 matching over 7 bases. Germline loops: CDR1 MNHNY, CDR2 SVGAGI (reference sequence). CDR3 length: 16 amino acids. With V trimmed by 4 bases and J by 7 bases, 13 bases remained unmatched.

Many counts were recorded for this clonotype. This chain links TRBV27 with TRBJ1-2, with 9 bases that match TRBD1. Germline CDR1 and CDR2: MNHEY and SMNVEV (reference sequence). The CDR3 length is 12 residues. The V segment lost 6 bases and the J segment 6 bases; nucleotides outside the gene matches: 2. Written as DNA, the CDR3 is TGTGCCAGCAGACAGGGGGCCAATGGCTACACCTTC. Translation: CASRQGANGYTF.

This clonotype was recorded a few times. The chain recombines TRBV7-9 with TRBJ1-2; D is unclear. This CDR3 contains 15 residues. CDR1 is SEHNR and CDR2 is FQNEAQ in the germline V gene (reference sequence). Trimming removed 5 bases from V and 3 bases from J, with 16 bases in between. The DNA for the CDR3 is TGTGCCAGCAGCCCCCCGTCAGGCGAGGACTATGGCTACACCTTC. Protein sequence: CASSPPSGEDYGYTF.

This clonotype was seen at least ten times. The rearrangement uses TRBV5-6 and TRBJ2-1, with D tentatively TRBD2 (5 bases). The germline V gene encodes CDR1 SGHDT and CDR2 YYEEEE. The germline V and J ends were trimmed by 0 bases and 15 bases, with 16 bases remaining between them. This CDR3 is 13 amino acids long. The DNA for the CDR3 is TGTGCCAGCAGCTTGGAAGTTGCGGGCAATACGTTCTTC. Protein sequence: CASSLEVAGNTFF.

This clonotype turned up a few times. This chain links TRBV6-5 with TRBJ1-1, with D tentatively TRBD1 (6 bases). Trimming removed 7 bases from V and 1 base from J, with 13 bases in between. Germline lookup yields CDR1 MNHEY and CDR2 SVGAGI. This CDR3 has 14 residues. CDR3 sequence (DNA): TGTGCCAGCACCGGCGGGACAAAGAACACTGAAGCTTTCTTT. It yields the protein CASTGGTKNTEAFF.

The rearrangement uses TRBV14 and TRBJ2-2; 13 nucleotides match TRBD2. Looked up from germline, CDR1 is SGHDN and CDR2 is FVKESK. This CDR3 is 17 amino acids long. V trimming: 4 bases; J trimming: 5 bases; junction bases outside the gene matches: 7. In DNA, the CDR3 is TGTGCCAGCAGCCCGGGACTAGCGGGGCCCTTAACCGGGGAGCTGTTTTTT. Its protein product is CASSPGLAGPLTGELFF.

This clonotype has at least ten counts. The chain recombines TRBV19 with TRBJ1-5; TRBD1 aligns across 9 bases. CDR3 size: 15 residues. V shed 7 bases, J shed 4 bases, and the junction held 8 bases outside the gene matches. The germline V gene encodes CDR1 LNHDA and CDR2 SQIVND (reference sequence). The CDR3 DNA follows: TGTGCCAGTATTTATGACGGGACAGGGAATCAGCCCCAGCATTTT. The encoded protein is CASIYDGTGNQPQHF.

This clonotype occurred many times. J is TRBJ2-5 and V is TRBV6-6; D possibly uses TRBD1 or TRBD2 (5 bases each). The CDR3 totals 17 residues. The germline CDR1 and CDR2 sequences are MNHNY and SVGAGI (reference sequence). V gave up 6 bases and J gave up 2 bases, with 22 bases separating them. CDR3: CASSPRGVEWGQETQYF. DNA for the CDR3: TGTGCCAGCAGCCCAAGAGGGGTGGAGTGGGGACAAGAGACCCAGTACTTC.

The sample holds many counts of this clonotype. This rearrangement joins TRBV20-1 to TRBJ1-3; maybe TRBD1 (5 bases). V was shortened by 1 base and J by 0 bases, with 13 bases between the two germline ends. Germline values: CDR1 DFQATT, CDR2 SNEGSKA (reference sequence). This CDR3 contains 16 residues. The DNA for the CDR3 is TGCAGTGCTAGAGGGCATGACAGTCGCTCTGGAAACACCATATATTTT. Residues: CSARGHDSRSGNTIYF.

This clonotype was detected only a few times. J is TRBJ2-3 and V is TRBV20-1, with unresolved D. V was clipped by 6 bases and J by 5 bases, with 18 bases between them. The CDR3 covers 14 residues. The germline V gene has CDR1 DFQATT and CDR2 SNEGSKA (reference sequence). The CDR3 here is CSASPSNREDTQYF. The CDR3 nucleotides are TGCAGTGCCAGCCCCTCGAATAGGGAAGATACGCAGTATTTT.

This clonotype was recorded many times. This sequence joins TRBV11-2 and TRBJ1-1, with 7 bases aligning to TRBD1. J gave up 5 bases and V 3 bases, and 6 bases lay outside the gene matches. CDR1 and CDR2 (germline): SGHAT, FQNNGV. CDR3 length: 14 amino acids. In DNA form, the CDR3 reads TGTGCCAGCAGCTTCGTAACAGGGGAGACTGAAGCTTTCTTT. The encoded protein is CASSFVTGETEAFF.

This chain links TRBV10-3 with TRBJ2-6, with 9 bases lining up with TRBD1. Germline V CDR1 and CDR2: ENHRY, SYGVKD. J lost 0 bases, V lost 4 bases, and 4 bases had no gene match. This CDR3 is 17 amino acids long. This CDR3 is CAISGGQGGSGANVLTF. The DNA of the CDR3 is TGTGCCATCAGTGGGGGACAGGGAGGCTCTGGGGCCAACGTCCTGACTTTC.

There are a few counts of this clonotype. The chain is built from TRBV4-1 and TRBJ2-1; D is tentatively TRBD1 or TRBD2 (5 bases each). The CDR3 totals 14 residues. Germline CDR1 and CDR2: MGHRA and YSYEKL. V was cut by 4 bases and J by 5 bases, with 12 bases left in between. The CDR3 region is CASSPQRGDNEQFF. The CDR3 DNA reads as TGCGCCAGCAGCCCCCAAAGAGGGGACAATGAGCAGTTCTTC.

This clonotype has at least ten counts. The rearrangement links TRBV5-1 to TRBJ2-1; 7 bases fit TRBD2. The CDR3 totals 12 residues. Germline lookup yields CDR1 SGHRS and CDR2 YFSETQ. V was pared by 4 bases and J by 14 bases, with 9 bases of the junction left unmatched. CDR3 coding DNA: TGCGCCAGCAGCGATACTAGCGATACCGAGTTCTTC. This codes for CASSDTSDTEFF.